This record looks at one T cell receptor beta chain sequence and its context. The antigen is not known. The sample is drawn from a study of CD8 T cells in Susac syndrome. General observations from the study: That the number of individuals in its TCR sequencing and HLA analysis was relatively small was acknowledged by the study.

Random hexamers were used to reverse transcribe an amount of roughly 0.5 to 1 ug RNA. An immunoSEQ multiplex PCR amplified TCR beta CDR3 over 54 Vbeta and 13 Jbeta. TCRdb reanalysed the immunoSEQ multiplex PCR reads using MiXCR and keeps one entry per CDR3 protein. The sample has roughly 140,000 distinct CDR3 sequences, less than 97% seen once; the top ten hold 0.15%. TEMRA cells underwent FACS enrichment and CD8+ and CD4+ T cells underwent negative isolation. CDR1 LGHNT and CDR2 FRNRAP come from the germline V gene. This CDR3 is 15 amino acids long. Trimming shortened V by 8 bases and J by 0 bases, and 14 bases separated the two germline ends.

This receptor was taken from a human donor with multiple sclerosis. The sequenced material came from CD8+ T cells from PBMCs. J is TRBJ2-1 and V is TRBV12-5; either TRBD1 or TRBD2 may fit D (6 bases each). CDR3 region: CASQWGASSYNEQFF. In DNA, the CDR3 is TGTGCTAGTCAGTGGGGGGCGAGCTCCTACAATGAGCAGTTCTTC.